Following are 2 T cell receptor beta chains from one sample sequenced in a study of T cells in Graves' hyperthyroidism and ophthalmopathy. TCR beta CDR3 region amplification was performed from RNA transcripts. HTBI primers were used for first-round RT-PCR of the TCR CDR3. A single record per CDR3 protein comes from TCRdb applying MiXCR to the multiplex PCR reads. Altogether over 300,000 distinct CDR3 sequences are present, around 13% being singletons, with the ten largest covering 11%. The specimen sequenced was blood. The receptors originated from a woman in her fifties or sixties with Graves' hyperthyroidism.

This clonotype was seen only once. The J gene is TRBJ2-1, the V gene TRBV27; D may match TRBD1 or TRBD2 (6 bases each). The V gene's germline CDR1 is MNHEY and CDR2 SMNVEV (reference sequence). This CDR3 is 17 amino acids long. V was clipped by 6 bases and J by 10 bases, with 28 bases between them. The CDR3 sequence: CASSRKRSGATSYEQFF. CDR3 in DNA: TGTGCCAGCAGCCGTAAAAGATCGGGGGCGACTTCCTACGAGCAGTTCTTC.

This clonotype showed up just a few times. The V and J genes are TRBV11-2 and TRBJ2-1; 10 bases are a match to TRBD2. The V and J ends lost 5 bases and 4 bases, in that order; junction bases with no gene match: 20. The germline V gene encodes CDR1 SGHAT and CDR2 FQNNGV. The length of the CDR3 is 20 residues. The CDR3 spells CASSPRGSGRHHPTYNEQFF. CDR3 nucleotides: TGTGCCAGCAGCCCCCGTGGTAGCGGGAGGCACCATCCCACTTACAATGAGCAGTTCTTC. Variable domain in full (rest from reference TRBV11-2 and TRBJ2-1): EAGVAQSPRYKIIEKRQSVAFWCNPISGHATLYWYQQILGQGPKLLIQFQNNGVVDDSQLPKDRFSAERLKGVDSTLKIQPAKLEDSAVYLCASSPRGSGRHHPTYNEQFFGPGTRLTVL.